This entry describes one T cell receptor beta chain. Its antigen is undetermined. Specified time point: persistent/refractory GD, antithyroid drugs over 5 years with positive TRAb. RNA isolated from PBMCs was used to make the TCR library. The sample belongs to a study of regulatory T cells in long-lasting Graves disease. Study-wide context: To qualify as persistent, Graves' disease required over 5 years of antithyroid drugs with positive TSH receptor antibodies.

Study results and limitations: In persistent patients, shared public clonotypes (2,741) outnumbered those in new patients (around 1,000). Persistent disease preferred TRBV28, TRBJ1-2 and TRBJ2-5. Persistent Graves' disease cases displayed lower TCR diversity than newly diagnosed ones.

Germline trimming cut 6 bases from V and 1 base from J; bases unmatched to any gene: 8. CDR1 is MNHNS and CDR2 is SASEGT in the germline V gene. This CDR3 contains 15 residues. Combining iRepertoire HTBI primers with Arm-PCR of CDR3 regions, the authors built TCR beta libraries. TCRdb ran MiXCR on the multiplex PCR reads and lists one entry per CDR3 protein. The sample consists of 400,000 to 450,000 distinct CDR3 sequences, around a quarter of them appearing once. The TCR originated in a female donor with Graves disease. The rearrangement joins TRBV6-1 to TRBJ2-7; 8 nucleotides line up with TRBD1. The input for sequencing was peripheral blood mononuclear cells (PBMCs), taken when the disease was refractory, from a patient treated with antithyroid drugs. The CDR3 sequence: CASSRRGQASYEQYF. The CDR3 bases are TGTGCCAGCAGCCGGAGGGGACAGGCATCCTACGAGCAGTACTTC.